A selection of T cell receptor beta chains follows, all from one sample in a study of glioma-infiltrating T cells after dendritic cell vaccination. Assay used: immunoSEQ multiplex PCR; TCRdb lists only in-frame clones, some missing. The sample includes 40,000 to 60,000 clones, over 75% of them seen just once. This sample comprised blood, obtained before dendritic cell vaccination. The receptor source for this set is a human donor with glioblastoma. The conserved cysteine and the conserved F or W are not part of the CDR3 here. Part of the rows lack a size; the others show once, few, many or a class for expanded clones.

j_gene	abundance	v_gene	CDR3aa
TRBJ1-2	.	TRBV2	ASSASGTGFNYGYT
TRBJ1-2	.	TRBV7-2	ASSPGLGTGHGYT
TRBJ2-5	.	TRBV4-3	ASSQLASGGQETQY
TRBJ2-7	.	TRBV11-3	ASSVSGTNYEQY
TRBJ1-5	.	TRBV2	ASSPFDTYNQPQH
TRBJ1-6	.	TRBV4-1	ASSQGVGAQSPLH
TRBJ1-6	.	TRBV7-2	ASSFGQGGSPLH
TRBJ2-7	.	TRBV11-2	ASSLVADSGYEQY
TRBJ2-5	.	TRBV25-1	ASRGTSGGPRETQY
TRBJ1-2	few	TRBV29-1	SAPQGVVSGGYT
TRBJ2-3	.	TRBV5-4	ASSPPSGGLLTDTQY
TRBJ1-1	few	TRBV19	ASSMVRAQAF
TRBJ2-5	.	TRBV5-6	ASSLTGPKGETQY
TRBJ2-7	.	TRBV27	ASSNKDSEKTHYEQY
TRBJ1-2	.	TRBV6-1	ASSEARVSRGYT
TRBJ2-1	.	TRBV7-8	ASSPGTSGVNEQF
TRBJ1-5	.	TRBV30	AWSSTGTASNQPQH
TRBJ1-5	.	TRBV11-2	ASSLDRNQPQH
TRBJ1-2	.	TRBV27	ASSLFGRVGGYT
TRBJ2-7	.	TRBV7-2	ASSPPFSDRDSYEQY
TRBJ1-6	.	TRBV13	ASSLVGLHYNSPLH
TRBJ2-2	few	TRBV7-9	ASSLSSQNTGELF
TRBJ2-5	.	TRBV30	AWSAGSRETQY
TRBJ2-5	.	TRBV7-6	ASSLAGALETQY
TRBJ1-1	.	TRBV7-2	ASSLKGGGGTEAF
TRBJ2-7	.	TRBV5-1	ASSRQSGAGSYEQY
.	.	TRBV5-4	ASSLVGTSGYEQY
TRBJ1-6	.	TRBV19	ASRTGGGSPLH
TRBJ1-3	.	TRBV7-2	ASSYQVQGGNTIY
TRBJ2-6	.	TRBV4-2	ASSQPSLTEANVLT
TRBJ2-5	.	TRBV10-2	ASSEWRGETQY
TRBJ2-5	.	TRBV4-1	ASSQIVTGVQETQY
TRBJ1-3	.	TRBV6-1	ASSEVMRGNTIY
TRBJ2-3	.	TRBV7-9	ASSPGTDTQY
TRBJ1-6	.	TRBV18	ASSRAGRESSYNSPLH
TRBJ1-3	once	TRBV19	ASSTTTGAGNTIY
TRBJ1-1	.	TRBV11-1	ASRFLRGTGDIEAF
TRBJ2-3	.	TRBV19	ASSILGHTDTQY
TRBJ2-7	.	TRBV5-4	ATGTGGAYEQY
TRBJ2-7	.	TRBV11-3	ASSFGGGQAAYEQY
TRBJ2-7	.	TRBV7-8	ASSLQRGPLDEQY
TRBJ2-2	.	TRBV19	ASRRTSGRNTGELF
TRBJ2-2	once	TRBV30	AWSYGSGELF
TRBJ1-1	.	TRBV10-3	ATRLGREVTEAF
TRBJ2-5	.	TRBV12-5	ASGLPTQAQY
TRBJ1-3	.	TRBV4-1	ASSPWTGGNTIY
TRBJ2-3	.	TRBV9	ASSALGDTQY
TRBJ2-7	.	TRBV29-1	SVEARSSYEQY
TRBJ2-1	.	TRBV10-1	ASSDLQGKKF
TRBJ1-1	.	TRBV27	ASSLGRGTEAF
TRBJ2-7	medium-sized	TRBV4-3	ASSQVAGALREQY
TRBJ2-2	.	TRBV11-3	ASSPVLAGELF
TRBJ1-1	few	TRBV6-1	ASSRPATGEAF
TRBJ1-1	once	TRBV2	ARRQGEGDTEAF
TRBJ1-1	once	TRBV6-5	ASSRGFGTEAF